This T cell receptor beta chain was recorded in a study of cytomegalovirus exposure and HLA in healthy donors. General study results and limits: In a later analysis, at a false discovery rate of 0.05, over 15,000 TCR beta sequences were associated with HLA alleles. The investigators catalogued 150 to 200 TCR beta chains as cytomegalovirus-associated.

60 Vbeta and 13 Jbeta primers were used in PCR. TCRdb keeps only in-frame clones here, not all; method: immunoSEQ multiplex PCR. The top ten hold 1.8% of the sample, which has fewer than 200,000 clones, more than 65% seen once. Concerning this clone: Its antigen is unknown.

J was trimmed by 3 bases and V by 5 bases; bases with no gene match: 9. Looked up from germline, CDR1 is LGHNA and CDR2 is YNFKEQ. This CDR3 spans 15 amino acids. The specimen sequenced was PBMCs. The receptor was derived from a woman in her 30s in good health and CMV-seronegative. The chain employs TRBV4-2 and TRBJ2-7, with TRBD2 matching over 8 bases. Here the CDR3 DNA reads TGTGCCAGCAGCTACGGGAGGGGATTAAGCTACGAGCAGTACTTC. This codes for CASSYGRGLSYEQYF.